Listed below are T cell receptor beta chains from one sample, sequenced in a study of T-cell reconstitution after alpha-beta-depleted transplantation in children. TCRdb ran MiXCR on the PCR reads and lists one entry per CDR3 protein. The data show a few hundred thousand distinct CDR3 sequences, over 10% seen once. Sequenced material: PBMCs, mostly from graft donor cells, taken 360 days after TCRalphabeta/CD19-depleted stem cell transplant. The origin of the receptors is a male patient between 10 and 17 years old who had a stem cell transplant for acute myeloid leukemia, so the T cells may come from the graft donor. Each CDR3 is given with its conserved first and last residue. The order of the fields is CDR3 protein, CDR3 DNA, V gene, CDR3 length, D gene, clone size, J gene. The D gene is left open where the match is weak. Size tells how often a clone was seen (once, few, many) or the class of an expanded clone, and some rows leave it out.

CDR3: CASSHLAGVWYNEQFF
DNA: TGTGCCAGCAGCCACCTAGCGGGAGTGTGGTACAATGAGCAGTTCTTC
V: TRBV3-1
length: 16
D: TRBD2
size: many
J: TRBJ2-1

CDR3: CSTRVHRPYNEQFF
DNA: TGCAGCACACGCGTTCACAGGCCGTACAATGAGCAGTTCTTC
V: TRBV29-1
length: 14
D: -
size: -
J: TRBJ2-1

CDR3: CASSPGGGVQWNEQFF
DNA: TGTGCCAGCAGCCCTGGGGGGGGAGTCCAGTGGAATGAGCAGTTCTTC
V: TRBV11-3
length: 16
D: TRBD2
size: few
J: TRBJ2-1

CDR3: CASTIGTAVGNEQFF
DNA: TGTGCCAGCACCATTGGGACTGCCGTCGGTAATGAGCAGTTCTTC
V: TRBV6-1
length: 15
D: -
size: -
J: TRBJ2-1

CDR3: CASSLKTQYF
DNA: TGTGCCAGCAGTTTGAAGACCCAGTACTTC
V: TRBV12-3/TRBV12-4
length: 10
D: -
size: many
J: TRBJ2-5

CDR3: CASSESGRASDTQYF
DNA: TGTGCCAGCAGTGAAAGCGGGAGGGCCTCAGATACGCAGTATTTT
V: TRBV2
length: 15
D: TRBD2
size: -
J: TRBJ2-3

CDR3: CATSRDRDLPYGYTF
DNA: TGTGCCACCAGCAGAGATCGCGACTTGCCCTATGGCTACACCTTC
V: TRBV15
length: 15
D: -
size: few
J: TRBJ1-2

CDR3: CSVMGQGGVGANVLTF
DNA: TGCAGCGTCATGGGACAGGGTGGAGTCGGGGCCAACGTCCTGACTTTC
V: TRBV29-1
length: 16
D: TRBD1
size: many
J: TRBJ2-6

CDR3: CASSQDGREGNTGELFF
DNA: TGTGCCAGCAGCCAAGATGGGCGGGAGGGGAACACCGGGGAGCTGTTTTTT
V: TRBV4-2
length: 17
D: TRBD2
size: few
J: TRBJ2-2

CDR3: CASSLDRLASGYNEQFF
DNA: TGTGCCAGCAGTTTAGATCGGTTGGCTAGCGGGTACAATGAGCAGTTCTTC
V: TRBV12-3/TRBV12-4
length: 17
D: TRBD2
size: -
J: TRBJ2-1

CDR3: CASSYSNSGNTIYF
DNA: TGTGCCAGCAGTTACTCGAACTCTGGAAACACCATATATTTT
V: TRBV6-5
length: 14
D: -
size: -
J: TRBJ1-3

CDR3: CASSYRGQANSGNTIYF
DNA: TGTGCCAGCAGTTACAGAGGACAGGCGAACTCTGGAAACACCATATATTTT
V: TRBV6-5
length: 17
D: TRBD1
size: -
J: TRBJ1-3

CDR3: CSAPSADYEQYF
DNA: TGCAGTGCCCCCAGCGCGGACTACGAGCAGTACTTC
V: TRBV20-1
length: 12
D: -
size: many
J: TRBJ2-7

CDR3: CSVPGAGGYTF
DNA: TGCAGCGTTCCTGGGGCCGGAGGCTACACCTTC
V: TRBV29-1
length: 11
D: -
size: -
J: TRBJ1-2

CDR3: CASSLEGRVLGLYNEQFF
DNA: TGTGCCAGCAGCTTAGAGGGGAGGGTGTTGGGGTTGTACAATGAGCAGTTCTTC
V: TRBV11-2
length: 18
D: TRBD2
size: -
J: TRBJ2-1

CDR3: CASSLLARYNEQFF
DNA: TGTGCCAGCAGTTTATTGGCCAGGTATAATGAGCAGTTCTTC
V: TRBV27
length: 14
D: -
size: -
J: TRBJ2-1

CDR3: CASSLGLSSGNTIYF
DNA: TGTGCCAGCAGTTTAGGACTGAGCTCTGGAAACACCATATATTTT
V: TRBV28
length: 15
D: -
size: -
J: TRBJ1-3

CDR3: CSVEEGTDQPQHF
DNA: TGCAGCGTTGAAGAGGGGACAGATCAGCCCCAGCATTTT
V: TRBV29-1
length: 13
D: TRBD1
size: many
J: TRBJ1-5

CDR3: CASRQTGAGTEAFF
DNA: TGTGCCAGCAGGCAAACAGGGGCGGGGACTGAAGCTTTCTTT
V: TRBV6-2/TRBV6-3
length: 14
D: TRBD1
size: few
J: TRBJ1-1

CDR3: CASSYTVDRGGNTIYF
DNA: TGTGCCAGCAGTTACACAGTCGACAGGGGAGGAAACACCATATATTTT
V: TRBV6-5
length: 16
D: TRBD1
size: -
J: TRBJ1-3

CDR3: CASSSGTGESSYEQYF
DNA: TGCGCCAGCAGCTCCGGGACAGGAGAGAGCTCCTACGAGCAGTACTTC
V: TRBV5-1
length: 16
D: TRBD1
size: many
J: TRBJ2-7

CDR3: CASSTSYRGHRDTQYF
DNA: TGTGCCAGCAGTACATCCTACAGGGGGCATAGAGATACGCAGTATTTT
V: TRBV28
length: 16
D: TRBD1
size: -
J: TRBJ2-3

CDR3: CASSLVTGTGGLKYF
DNA: TGTGCCAGCAGCTTAGTTACCGGGACAGGGGGCTTAAAGTACTTC
V: TRBV7-8
length: 15
D: TRBD1
size: -
J: TRBJ2-4

CDR3: CASKAARYNEQFF
DNA: TGTGCCAGCAAAGCTGCGCGCTACAATGAGCAGTTCTTC
V: TRBV7-8
length: 13
D: -
size: -
J: TRBJ2-1

CDR3: CASSFWDLEQFF
DNA: TGTGCCAGCAGTTTCTGGGACCTTGAGCAGTTCTTC
V: TRBV12-3/TRBV12-4
length: 12
D: -
size: few
J: TRBJ2-1

CDR3: CSACGQGLSYEQYF
DNA: TGCAGTGCTTGTGGACAGGGCCTCTCCTACGAGCAGTACTTC
V: TRBV20-1
length: 14
D: TRBD1
size: -
J: TRBJ2-7

CDR3: CASSYSVVGQGNYGYTF
DNA: TGTGCCAGCAGTTACTCAGTCGTGGGACAGGGGAACTATGGCTACACCTTC
V: TRBV6-5
length: 17
D: TRBD1
size: few
J: TRBJ1-2

CDR3: CSARDPMWRSFGTQYF
DNA: TGCAGTGCTAGAGATCCAATGTGGCGGTCATTTGGGACCCAGTACTTC
V: TRBV20-1
length: 16
D: -
size: -
J: TRBJ2-5

CDR3: CASSEPGTVEQFF
DNA: TGTGCCAGCAGTGAACCTGGGACGGTTGAGCAGTTCTTC
V: TRBV2
length: 13
D: -
size: few
J: TRBJ2-1

CDR3: CASSFGHPTDTQYF
DNA: TGTGCCAGCAGCTTTGGCCACCCCACAGATACGCAGTATTTT
V: TRBV7-2
length: 14
D: -
size: -
J: TRBJ2-3

CDR3: CASSSLKQGGPFQETQYF
DNA: TGCGCCAGCAGCTCCCTGAAGCAAGGAGGGCCCTTCCAAGAGACCCAGTACTTC
V: TRBV5-1
length: 18
D: -
size: few
J: TRBJ2-5

CDR3: CASNNGKKVEDTQYF
DNA: TGTGCCAGTAACAACGGGAAAAAGGTGGAAGATACGCAGTATTTT
V: TRBV12-3/TRBV12-4
length: 15
D: -
size: few
J: TRBJ2-3

CDR3: CASRINIIAKNIQYF
DNA: TGTGCCAGCAGGATCAATATAATAGCCAAAAACATTCAGTACTTC
V: TRBV7-2
length: 15
D: -
size: few
J: TRBJ2-4

CDR3: CASSPGLAGAGANVLTF
DNA: TGTGCCAGCTCACCCGGACTAGCGGGAGCGGGGGCCAACGTCCTGACTTTC
V: TRBV18
length: 17
D: TRBD2
size: -
J: TRBJ2-6

CDR3: CASSILGGDSNQPQHF
DNA: TGCGCCAGCAGCATCCTCGGGGGGGATAGCAATCAGCCCCAGCATTTT
V: TRBV5-1
length: 16
D: -
size: -
J: TRBJ1-5

CDR3: CASRAYQSTDTQYF
DNA: TGTGCCAGCAGAGCGTACCAGAGCACAGATACGCAGTATTTT
V: TRBV5-5
length: 14
D: -
size: many
J: TRBJ2-3

CDR3: CATKRGANTGELFF
DNA: TGTGCCACTAAACGCGGGGCGAACACCGGGGAGCTGTTTTTT
V: TRBV7-2
length: 14
D: -
size: many
J: TRBJ2-2

CDR3: CASSLARDSQETQYF
DNA: TGCGCCAGCAGCTTGGCCCGTGACTCCCAAGAGACCCAGTACTTC
V: TRBV5-1
length: 15
D: -
size: few
J: TRBJ2-5

CDR3: CASSSGSPRISYNEQFF
DNA: TGTGCCAGCAGCTCTGGCTCCCCCAGAATCTCCTACAATGAGCAGTTCTTC
V: TRBV28
length: 17
D: -
size: -
J: TRBJ2-1

CDR3: CASSPLRVSETQYF
DNA: TGTGCCAGCTCACCTCTCAGGGTTTCCGAGACCCAGTACTTC
V: TRBV18
length: 14
D: -
size: -
J: TRBJ2-5

CDR3: CASSVATGGRETQYF
DNA: TGTGCCAGCAGCGTAGCTACAGGGGGCCGAGAGACCCAGTACTTC
V: TRBV9
length: 15
D: TRBD1
size: -
J: TRBJ2-5

CDR3: CASSRAGWGRHSGNTIYF
DNA: TGCGCCAGCAGCCGTGCTGGATGGGGCCGTCACTCTGGAAACACCATATATTTT
V: TRBV5-1
length: 18
D: -
size: few
J: TRBJ1-3

CDR3: CSAGRATGGSYEQYF
DNA: TGCAGTGCTGGGCGGGCGACAGGTGGATCCTACGAGCAGTACTTC
V: TRBV20-1
length: 15
D: -
size: -
J: TRBJ2-7

CDR3: CASSLGYNYGYTF
DNA: TGTGCCAGCAGTTTAGGGTATAACTATGGCTACACCTTC
V: TRBV12-3/TRBV12-4
length: 13
D: -
size: few
J: TRBJ1-2

CDR3: CSVESGPGIMNTEAFF
DNA: TGCAGCGTTGAATCAGGGCCCGGGATAATGAACACTGAAGCTTTCTTT
V: TRBV29-1
length: 16
D: -
size: many
J: TRBJ1-1

CDR3: CASSQRVDSRPSTRYQEQYF
DNA: TGTGCCAGCAGCCAAAGAGTTGACTCAAGACCCTCTACAAGGTATCAGGAGCAGTACTTC
V: TRBV11-2
length: 20
D: -
size: few
J: TRBJ2-7

CDR3: CASSYSEKPLAKNIQYF
DNA: TGTGCCAGCAGTTACTCGGAGAAGCCTTTAGCCAAAAACATTCAGTACTTC
V: TRBV6-5
length: 17
D: -
size: -
J: TRBJ2-4

CDR3: CSVITGVHEQYF
DNA: TGCAGCGTCATTACAGGGGTCCACGAGCAGTACTTC
V: TRBV29-1
length: 12
D: TRBD1
size: many
J: TRBJ2-7

CDR3: CASSQTSGRDTGELFF
DNA: TGTGCCAGCAGCCAAACAAGCGGGAGGGACACCGGGGAGCTGTTTTTT
V: TRBV3-1
length: 16
D: TRBD2
size: many
J: TRBJ2-2

CDR3: CASSLSGGQPYNEQFF
DNA: TGTGCCAGCAGTTTATCGGGGGGACAGCCCTACAATGAGCAGTTCTTC
V: TRBV27
length: 16
D: -
size: once
J: TRBJ2-1

CDR3: CAWSTAAWSGNTIYF
DNA: TGTGCCTGGAGTACAGCCGCCTGGTCTGGAAACACCATATATTTT
V: TRBV30
length: 15
D: -
size: -
J: TRBJ1-3

CDR3: CASRQGAYNIQYF
DNA: TGCGCCAGCAGACAGGGGGCATATAACATTCAGTACTTC
V: TRBV5-1
length: 13
D: TRBD1
size: few
J: TRBJ2-4

CDR3: CASSYSSAVWLATGELFF
DNA: TGTGCCAGCAGTTACTCTTCGGCGGTTTGGCTAGCGACGGGGGAGCTGTTTTTT
V: TRBV6-5
length: 18
D: -
size: -
J: TRBJ2-2

CDR3: CASSPGQLVPYNEQFF
DNA: TGTGCCAGCAGCCCCGGGCAGCTCGTTCCCTACAATGAGCAGTTCTTC
V: TRBV7-6
length: 16
D: -
size: -
J: TRBJ2-1

CDR3: CASRSGTGDEKLFF
DNA: TGTGCCAGCAGGTCCGGGACAGGGGATGAAAAACTGTTTTTT
V: TRBV12-3/TRBV12-4
length: 14
D: TRBD1
size: -
J: TRBJ1-4

CDR3: CASSQVEVGLAGGFQETQYF
DNA: TGTGCCAGCAGCCAAGTCGAGGTGGGACTAGCGGGGGGGTTCCAAGAGACCCAGTACTTC
V: TRBV4-2
length: 20
D: TRBD2
size: few
J: TRBJ2-5

CDR3: CASRGGSPTTKQYF
DNA: TGTGCCAGCAGGGGGGGCTCCCCCACCACCAAGCAGTACTTC
V: TRBV6-1
length: 14
D: -
size: few
J: TRBJ2-7

CDR3: CASSLGDPPDTQYF
DNA: TGTGCCAGCAGTTTGGGGGATCCCCCAGATACGCAGTATTTT
V: TRBV12-3/TRBV12-4
length: 14
D: -
size: few
J: TRBJ2-3